This T cell receptor beta chain was documented in a study of tissue T cells after allogeneic stem cell transplantation. Trimming took 2 bases from V and 4 from J, leaving 9 bases between them. In germline, CDR1 is NNHNN, CDR2 SYGAGS (reference sequence). This CDR3 region has 13 residues. Time point given: mouse harvest day 7 after allogeneic transplant. The graft held 10^6 splenic CD5+ T cells and 10^7 T-cell-depleted bone marrow cells. B6 (H2b) cells into BALB/c (H2d) mice; tissues taken at day 7 or 14. The study's findings and limits: Anatomically similar tissues had similar TCR repertoires within each patient.

This clone occurred a few times. Its antigen is currently unknown. Here the gene names and germline are mouse. The sequenced fragment ends 1 residue before the CDR3 boundary, so the rest is inferred from the germline J gene. The repertoire was sequenced with immunoSEQ multiplex PCR; TCRdb's copy has only in-frame clones and lacks some. The sample contains 7,500 or so clones, 50% of which appear only once. The V gene is TRBV13-2, the J gene TRBJ1-1, with D unclear. The sequence derives from a female BALB/c mouse given C57BL/6 T cells with graft-versus-host disease after an allogeneic hematopoietic cell transplant. The sequencing input was lymph node tissue. CDR3 amino acids: CASGEHSVTEVFF. CDR3 DNA (partial): TGTGCCAGCGGTGAGCACAGTGTCACAGAAGTCTTC.